A single sample is the source of the 19 T cell receptor beta chains below, sequenced in a study of OX40 agonist ivuxolimab in advanced cancers. Generated by immunoSEQ multiplex PCR, the TCRdb table keeps only in-frame clones and is missing some. This sample has about 44,000 clones, with roughly 80% found just once. Sequencing used CD4+ or CD8+ T cells sorted from blood, obtained in a trial of the OX40 agonist ivuxolimab. Receptor source: an adult with an advanced solid tumor such as melanoma, head and neck, liver or kidney cancer.

V usage is TRBV6-1 and J usage is TRBJ2-5; TRBD1 aligns across 7 bases. V was clipped by 4 bases and J by 5 bases; unmatched bases: 7. Germline CDR1 and CDR2: MNHNS and SASEGT. This CDR3 is built from 14 residues. DNA of the CDR3: TGTGCCAGCAGTGTCCAGGGGGTTCTGGAGACCCAGTACTTC. This codes for CASSVQGVLETQYF.

The chain joins TRBV19 to TRBJ1-5, with D unclear. CDR1 is LNHDA, CDR2 SQIVND, per germline (reference sequence). Trimming took off 5 bases at V and 6 bases at J, with 8 bases between the two ends. The length of the CDR3 is 12 residues. The chain's CDR3 is CASSHRGQPQHF. The CDR3 coding sequence is TGTGCCAGTAGTCACAGAGGTCAGCCCCAGCATTTT. Filled out from reference TRBV19 and TRBJ1-5, the complete variable domain reads DGGITQSPKYLFRKEGQNVTLSCEQNLNHDAMYWYRQDPGQGLRLIYYSQIVNDFQKGDIAEGYSVSREKKESFPLTVTSAQKNPTAFYLCASSHRGQPQHFGDGTRLSIL.

The chain carries TRBV6-5 and TRBJ2-3; D may correspond to TRBD1 or TRBD2 (5 bases each). Looked up from germline, CDR1 is MNHEY and CDR2 is SVGAGI. The V end was cut by 2 bases, the J end by 0 bases, with 12 bases between. The CDR3 sequence is 16 residues long. CDR3 sequence reads: CASSYGNGASTDTQYF. CDR3 DNA sequence: TGTGCCAGCAGTTACGGGAACGGGGCTAGCACAGATACGCAGTATTTT.

This clone was counted a single time. This chain connects TRBV7-2 to TRBJ2-1; 12 bases are shared with TRBD2. With V trimmed by 2 bases and J by 7 bases, 6 bases remained unmatched. Germline CDR1 and CDR2: SGHTA and FQGNSA. The CDR3 contains 16 residues. CDR3 DNA sequence: TGTGCCAGCAGCTTACGACTAGCGGGAGTCGAGAATGAGCAGTTCTTC. The encoded protein is CASSLRLAGVENEQFF. Variable domain in full (rest from reference TRBV7-2 and TRBJ2-1): GAGVSQSPSNKVTEKGKDVELRCDPISGHTALYWYRQSLGQGLEFLIYFQGNSAPDKSGLPSDRFSAERTGGSVSTLTIQRTQQEDSAVYLCASSLRLAGVENEQFFGPGTRLTVL.

The chain combines TRBV6-5 with TRBJ2-7, with 11 bases that match TRBD2. CDR3 length: 14 amino acids. Germline loops: CDR1 MNHEY, CDR2 SVGAGI. Trimming took 10 bases from V and 3 from J; bases not matched to a gene: 8. CDR3 sequence: CATGGLADGYEQYF. The CDR3 nucleotides read TGTGCCACCGGGGGACTAGCGGATGGCTACGAGCAGTACTTC.

The chain has TRBV5-1 and TRBJ2-5; no firm D call. This CDR3 contains 13 residues. V shed 0 bases and J shed 2 bases, with 5 bases lying between them. CDR1 is SGHRS, CDR2 YFSETQ, per germline. The CDR3 protein is CASSLEGQETQYF. The DNA for the CDR3 is TGCGCCAGCAGCTTGGAGGGACAAGAGACCCAGTACTTC.

This sequence joins TRBV29-1 and TRBJ2-5; 11 bases map to TRBD1. V lost 4 bases, J lost 7 bases, and 2 bases stayed unmatched. Germline lookup yields CDR1 SQVTM and CDR2 ANQGSEA. The CDR3 runs to 12 residues. Here the CDR3 DNA reads TGCAGCGTTGTTGGACAGGGGGCGACCCAGTACTTC. The encoded protein is CSVVGQGATQYF.

This clone was detected only a few times. The rearrangement uses TRBV2 and TRBJ2-5, with D possibly being TRBD1 (5 bases). Germline V gene sequence: CDR1 SNHLY, CDR2 FYNNEI. V was cut by 4 bases and J by 5 bases, with 8 bases left in between. The CDR3 length is 12 residues. CDR3 amino acids: CASSGAGETQYF. The CDR3 DNA reads TGTGCCAGCAGTGGGGCAGGGGAGACCCAGTACTTC.

The chain is built from TRBV6-1 and TRBJ2-3; 7 bases match TRBD1. Germline V gene lookup returns CDR1 MNHNS and CDR2 SASEGT. This CDR3 contains 16 residues. The trim removed 4 bases at V and 0 bases at J, leaving 7 bases unmatched. CDR3 DNA: TGTGCCAGCAGTGTAAAGGGGGCAAAGAGCACAGATACGCAGTATTTT. As protein: CASSVKGAKSTDTQYF.

This clone was counted once. The V call is TRBV5-1, the J call TRBJ2-1; 9 positions match TRBD1. Germline V gene lookup returns CDR1 SGHRS and CDR2 YFSETQ. V shed 4 bases, J shed 1 base, and the junction held 3 bases outside the gene matches. CDR3 length: 15 residues. This CDR3 reads CASSPGTGSYNEQFF. In DNA, the CDR3 is TGCGCCAGCAGCCCCGGGACAGGGTCCTACAATGAGCAGTTCTTC.

This chain uses TRBV9 with TRBJ1-3; D remains ambiguous. Trimming pared 0 bases from V and 0 bases from J, leaving 7 bases between. This CDR3 has 15 residues. CDR1 is SGDLS, CDR2 YYNGEE, per germline. CDR3 protein: CASSVDVSSGNTIYF. The CDR3 nucleotides are TGTGCCAGCAGCGTAGACGTCAGCTCTGGAAACACCATATATTTT.

V gene TRBV18 combines with J gene TRBJ1-3; no clear D. V dropped 4 bases and J dropped 1 base, with 5 bases sitting between them. Germline assignment: CDR1 KGHSH and CDR2 LQKENI. The CDR3 contains 13 residues. The CDR3 DNA reads TGTGCCAGCTCACAGTCGTCTGGAAACACCATATATTTT. It codes for CASSQSSGNTIYF.

The sample holds a few counts of this clone. The rearrangement links TRBV2 to TRBJ1-5; 9 positions match TRBD1. The CDR3 extends over 14 amino acids. J gave up 4 bases and V 6 bases, and 4 bases lay outside the gene matches. Germline values: CDR1 SNHLY, CDR2 FYNNEI. CDR3 sequence (DNA): TGTGCCAGCAGCGGGACAGGGCCTAATCAGCCCCAGCATTTT. Translated: CASSGTGPNQPQHF.

This sequence joins TRBV7-6 and TRBJ1-2; no firm D call. V was clipped by 5 bases and J by 2 bases, with 15 bases between them. The CDR3 consists of 15 residues. The germline V gene has CDR1 SGHVS and CDR2 FNYEAQ. The CDR3 DNA sequence: TGTGCCAGCAGCCCGCGCGAGACAAGCAACTATGGCTACACCTTC. This encodes CASSPRETSNYGYTF.

This rearrangement joins TRBV2 to TRBJ2-7; D may be TRBD1 (6 bases). Germline V gene data show CDR1 as SNHLY and CDR2 as FYNNEI. The CDR3 runs 14 residues. Deletions cut 8 bases from V and 5 bases from J, with 19 bases between. The CDR3 reads CASQGQIPIDEQYF. The CDR3 coding sequence is TGTGCCAGCCAAGGACAGATCCCAATCGACGAGCAGTACTTC.

In nucleotides, the CDR3 is TGCGCCAGCAGCCAAGAGGCAGGGGGCGTCAATCAGCCCCAGCATTTT. It yields the protein CASSQEAGGVNQPQHF. The chain recombines TRBV4-3 with TRBJ1-5, with 8 bases lining up with TRBD1. The CDR3 is 16 amino acids. Germline values: CDR1 LGHNA, CDR2 YSLEER. Losses at the gene ends were 0 bases for V and 3 bases for J; bases not matched to a gene: 4.

This rearrangement joins TRBV5-3 to TRBJ2-1; D gene unclear. Being an ORF, TRBV5-3 has a function that is uncertain. The CDR3 has 12 residues. Trimming stripped 2 bases from V and 4 bases from J, with 4 bases between. The CDR3: CARSFGYNEQFF. The CDR3 DNA reads as TGTGCCAGAAGCTTTGGTTACAATGAGCAGTTCTTC.

The genes are TRBV18 and TRBJ1-5; D not resolved. V lost 6 bases to trimming and J lost 4 bases, with 16 bases between them. CDR1 and CDR2 from the germline V gene are KGHSH and LQKENI. The CDR3 runs 15 residues. CDR3 region: CASSPIGGPNQPQHF. DNA of the CDR3: TGTGCCAGCTCTCCCATAGGAGGGCCTAATCAGCCCCAGCATTTT. The entire variable domain, with the rest obtained from reference TRBV18 and TRBJ1-5, is as follows: NAGVMQNPRHLVRRRGQEARLRCSPMKGHSHVYWYRQLPEEGLKFMVYLQKENIIDESGMPKERFSAEFPKEGPSILRIQQVVRGDSAAYFCASSPIGGPNQPQHFGDGTRLSIL.

The J gene is TRBJ1-2, the V gene TRBV6-1; D remains ambiguous. Germline V CDR1 and CDR2: MNHNS, SASEGT. The CDR3 runs 16 residues. Trimming took 0 bases from V and 9 from J, leaving 20 bases between them. The CDR3 loop reads CASSEALRVGSRSYTF. Here the CDR3 DNA reads TGTGCCAGCAGTGAAGCGCTTCGGGTAGGTTCACGGAGCTACACCTTC.